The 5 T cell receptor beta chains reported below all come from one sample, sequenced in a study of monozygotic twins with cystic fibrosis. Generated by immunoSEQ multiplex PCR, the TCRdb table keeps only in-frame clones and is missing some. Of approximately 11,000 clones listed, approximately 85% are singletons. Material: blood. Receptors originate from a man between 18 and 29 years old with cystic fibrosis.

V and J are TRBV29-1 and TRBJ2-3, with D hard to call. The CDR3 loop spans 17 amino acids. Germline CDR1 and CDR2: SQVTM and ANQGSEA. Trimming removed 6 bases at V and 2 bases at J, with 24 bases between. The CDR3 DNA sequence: TGCAGCGTCGGCCGGCCCAGAAGGGATACGGTCACAGATACGCAGTATTTT. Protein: CSVGRPRRDTVTDTQYF.

CDR3 nucleotides: TGTGCCAGCAGTTTATCTAGCGGGGGGAGTAGATCCTACGAGCAGTACTTC. This translates into CASSLSSGGSRSYEQYF. J is TRBJ2-7 and V is TRBV27, with TRBD2 matching over 10 bases. The junction had 6 bases not matched to a gene; V was cut back by 0 bases and J by 1 base. Germline-derived CDR1 and CDR2 are MNHEY and SMNVEV (reference sequence). This CDR3 has 17 amino acids.

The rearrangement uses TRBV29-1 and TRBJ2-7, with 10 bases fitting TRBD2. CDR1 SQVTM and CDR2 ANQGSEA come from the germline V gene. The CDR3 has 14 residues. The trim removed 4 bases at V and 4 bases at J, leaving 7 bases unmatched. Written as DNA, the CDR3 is TGCAGCGTTGCCGATAGCGGGAGGAGGTACGAGCAGTACTTC. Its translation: CSVADSGRRYEQYF.

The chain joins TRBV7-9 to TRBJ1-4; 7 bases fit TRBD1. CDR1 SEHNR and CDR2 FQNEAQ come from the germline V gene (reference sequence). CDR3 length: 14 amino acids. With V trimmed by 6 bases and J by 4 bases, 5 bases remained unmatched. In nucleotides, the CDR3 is TGTGCCAGCAGTGCTGGACAGGTTAATGAAAAACTGTTTTTT. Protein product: CASSAGQVNEKLFF.

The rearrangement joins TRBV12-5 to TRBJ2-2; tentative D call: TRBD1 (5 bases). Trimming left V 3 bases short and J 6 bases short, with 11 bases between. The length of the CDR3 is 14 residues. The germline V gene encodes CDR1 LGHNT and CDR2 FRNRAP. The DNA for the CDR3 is TGTGCTAGTGGTTTCCCTGGGGCCGCCGGGGAGCTGTTTTTT. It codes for CASGFPGAAGELFF.